This T cell receptor (beta chain) was identified during a study of blood T cell repertoires in COVID-19. Study-level background: Sources were T cells, B-cell-depleted T cells, or PBMCs; the material itself was cDNA or gDNA.

As processed by the authors: How many nucleated cells were present was estimated from reference gene primer amplification. Produced via immunoSEQ multiplex PCR; TCRdb's table is partial and in-frame only. V and J calls and clone size are copied from that table; D and trimming were computed from the DNA. The sample carries roughly 180,000 clones, about 85% recorded once. Trimming removed 5 bases from V and 4 bases from J; junction bases left unmatched: 5. In germline, CDR1 is MNHEY, CDR2 SVGAGI. This CDR3 comprises 14 residues. The chain uses TRBV6-5 and TRBJ2-7; 10 bases are shared with TRBD2. Material for sequencing was peripheral blood. The TCR originated in a woman aged 55-70 years with acute or convalescent COVID-19. The CDR3 bases are TGTGCCAGCAGTCCTAGCGGGAGAAATTACGAGCAGTACTTC. It encodes CASSPSGRNYEQYF.